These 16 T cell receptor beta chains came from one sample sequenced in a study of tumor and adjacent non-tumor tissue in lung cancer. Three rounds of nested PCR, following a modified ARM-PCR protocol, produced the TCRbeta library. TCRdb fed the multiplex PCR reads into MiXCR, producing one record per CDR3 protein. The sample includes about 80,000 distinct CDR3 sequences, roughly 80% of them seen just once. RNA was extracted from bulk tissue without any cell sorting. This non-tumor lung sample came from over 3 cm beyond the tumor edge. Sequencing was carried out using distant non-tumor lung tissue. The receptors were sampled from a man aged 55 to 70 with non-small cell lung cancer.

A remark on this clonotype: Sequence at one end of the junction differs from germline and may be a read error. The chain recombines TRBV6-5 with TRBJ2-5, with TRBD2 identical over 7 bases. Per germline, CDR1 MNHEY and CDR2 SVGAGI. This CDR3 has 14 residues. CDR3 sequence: CASGDTGTAGVQYF. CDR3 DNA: TGTGCCAGCGGTGATACCGGGACCGCGGGGGTCCAGTATTTC.

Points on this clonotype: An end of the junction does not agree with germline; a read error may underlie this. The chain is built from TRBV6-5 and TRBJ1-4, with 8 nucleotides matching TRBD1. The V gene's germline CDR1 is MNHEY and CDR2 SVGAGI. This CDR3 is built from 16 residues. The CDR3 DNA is TGTGCCAGCAGTGAGTGGACAGGGCGGACTAATGAAAATCTGTTTTTT. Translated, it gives CASSEWTGRTNENLFF.

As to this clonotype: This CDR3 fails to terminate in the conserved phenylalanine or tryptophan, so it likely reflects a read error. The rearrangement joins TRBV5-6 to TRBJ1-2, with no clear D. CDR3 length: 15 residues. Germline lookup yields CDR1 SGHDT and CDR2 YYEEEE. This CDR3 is CASTFRRGPNHGYTI. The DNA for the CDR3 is TGTGCCAGCACCTTTCGACGAGGGCCTAACCATGGCTACACCATC.

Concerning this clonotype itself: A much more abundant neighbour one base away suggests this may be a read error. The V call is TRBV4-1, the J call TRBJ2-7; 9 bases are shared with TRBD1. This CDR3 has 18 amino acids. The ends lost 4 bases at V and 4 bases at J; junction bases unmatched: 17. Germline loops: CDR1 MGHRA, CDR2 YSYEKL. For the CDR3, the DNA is TGCGCCAGCAGCCTAGAACTTACCGGGACAGGGTCTGGGTACGAGCAGTACTTC. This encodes CASSLELTGTGSGYEQYF.

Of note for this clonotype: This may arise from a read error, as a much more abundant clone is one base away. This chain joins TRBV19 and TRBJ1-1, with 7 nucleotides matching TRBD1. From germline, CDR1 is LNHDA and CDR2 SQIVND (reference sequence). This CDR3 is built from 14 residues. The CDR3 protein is CASSRQGRGTEVFF. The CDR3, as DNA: TGTGCCAGTAGCCGACAGGGAAGGGGCACTGAAGTTTTCTTT. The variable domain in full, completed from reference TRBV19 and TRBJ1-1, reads DGGITQSPKYLFRKEGQNVTLSCEQNLNHDAMYWYRQDPGQGLRLIYYSQIVNDFQKGDIAEGYSVSREKKESFPLTVTSAQKNPTAFYLCASSRQGRGTEVFFGQGTRLTVV.

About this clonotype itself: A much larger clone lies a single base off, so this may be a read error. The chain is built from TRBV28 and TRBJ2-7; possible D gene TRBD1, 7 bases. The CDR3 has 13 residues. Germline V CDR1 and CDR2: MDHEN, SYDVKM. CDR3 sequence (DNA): TGTACCAGCAGTTTAGGCAGACAGGGAGGGCAGTACTTC. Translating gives CTSSLGRQGGQYF. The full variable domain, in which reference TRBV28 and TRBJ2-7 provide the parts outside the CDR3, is DVKVTQSSRYLVKRTGEKVFLECVQDMDHENMFWYRQDPGLGLRLIYFSYDVKMKEKGDIPEGYSVSREKKERFSLILESASTNQTSMYLCTSSLGRQGGQYFGPGTRLTVT.

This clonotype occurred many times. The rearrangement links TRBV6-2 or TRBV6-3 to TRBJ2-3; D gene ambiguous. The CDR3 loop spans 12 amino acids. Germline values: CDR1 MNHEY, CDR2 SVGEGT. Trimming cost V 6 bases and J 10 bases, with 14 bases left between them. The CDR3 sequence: CASSPFRRSQYF. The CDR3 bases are TGTGCCAGCAGCCCGTTCAGGCGATCGCAGTATTTT.

CDR3 DNA: TGCAGTGCTAGTGATTACCTGGGGGCAGGGAACACTGAAGCTTTCTTT. The encoded protein is CSASDYLGAGNTEAFF. V and J are TRBV20-1 and TRBJ1-1; possible D gene TRBD1, 6 bases. With 3 bases removed from V and 1 base from J, the gap between germline ends came to 18 bases. Germline V gene lookup returns CDR1 DFQATT and CDR2 SNEGSKA (reference sequence). The CDR3 is 16 residues long.

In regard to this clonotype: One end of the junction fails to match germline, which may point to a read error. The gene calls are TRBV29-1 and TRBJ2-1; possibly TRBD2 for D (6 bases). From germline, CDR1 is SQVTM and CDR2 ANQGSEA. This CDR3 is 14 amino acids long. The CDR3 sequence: CSVELLAAVNAQFF. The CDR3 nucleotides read TGCAGCGTTGAGCTACTAGCCGCCGTGAATGCGCAGTTCTTC.

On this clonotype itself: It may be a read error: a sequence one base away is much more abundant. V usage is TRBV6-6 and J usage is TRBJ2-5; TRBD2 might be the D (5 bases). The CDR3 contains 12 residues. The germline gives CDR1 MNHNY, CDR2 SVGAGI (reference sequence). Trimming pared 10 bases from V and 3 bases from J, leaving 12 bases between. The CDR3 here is CAIRRTEETQYF. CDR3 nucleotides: TGTGCCATCAGACGGACTGAAGAGACCCAGTACTTC.

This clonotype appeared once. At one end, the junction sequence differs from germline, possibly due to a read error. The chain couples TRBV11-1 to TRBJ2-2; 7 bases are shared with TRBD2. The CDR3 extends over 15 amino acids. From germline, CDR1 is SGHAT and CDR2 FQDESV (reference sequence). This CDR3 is CASSLCGRSTVELFF. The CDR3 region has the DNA TGTGCCAGCAGTTTATGCGGGAGAAGCACCGTGGAGCTGTTTTTT.

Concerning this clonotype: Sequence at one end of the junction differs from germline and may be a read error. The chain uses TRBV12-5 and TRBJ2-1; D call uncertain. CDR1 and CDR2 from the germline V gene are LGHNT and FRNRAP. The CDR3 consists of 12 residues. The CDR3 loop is CASGHLRNEQFF. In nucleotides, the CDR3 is TGTGCTAGTGGCCACCTGAGAAATGAGCAATTCTTC.

CDR3 DNA sequence: TGCAGCGCATCCGGGACAGGGGCTGGAAACACCATATATTTT. Amino acid sequence: CSASGTGAGNTIYF. This rearrangement joins TRBV29-1 to TRBJ1-3; 10 bases align to TRBD1. This CDR3 is 14 amino acids long. The V and J ends lost 7 bases and 2 bases, in that order; junction bases with no gene match: 5. Germline lookup yields CDR1 SQVTM and CDR2 ANQGSEA. The full variable domain, in which reference TRBV29-1 and TRBJ1-3 provide the parts outside the CDR3, is SAVISQKPSRDICQRGTSLTIQCQVDSQVTMMFWYRQQPGQSLTLIATANQGSEATYESGFVIDKFPISRPNLTFSTLTVSNMSPEDSSIYLCSASGTGAGNTIYFGEGSWLTVV.

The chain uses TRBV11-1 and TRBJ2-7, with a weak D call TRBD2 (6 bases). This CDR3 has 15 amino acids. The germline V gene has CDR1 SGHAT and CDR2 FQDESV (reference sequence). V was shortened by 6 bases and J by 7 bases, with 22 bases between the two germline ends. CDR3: CASRRTNGTADEQYF. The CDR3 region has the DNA TGTGCCAGCAGGAGGACTAACGGGACGGCAGATGAGCAGTACTTC.

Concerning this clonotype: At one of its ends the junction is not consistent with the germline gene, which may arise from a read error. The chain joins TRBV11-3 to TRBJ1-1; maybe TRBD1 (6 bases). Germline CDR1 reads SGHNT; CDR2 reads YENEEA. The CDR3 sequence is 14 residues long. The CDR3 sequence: CASNVQGRNTEAFF. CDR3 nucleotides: TGTGCTAGCAACGTACAGGGACGAAACACTGAAGCTTTCTTT.

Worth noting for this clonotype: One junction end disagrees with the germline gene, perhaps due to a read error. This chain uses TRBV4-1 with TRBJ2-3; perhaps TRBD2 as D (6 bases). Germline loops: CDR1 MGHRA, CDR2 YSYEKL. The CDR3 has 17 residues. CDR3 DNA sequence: TGCGCCAGCAGCCAAGAATACGGCGGGGCCAGCACAGATAAGCAGTATTTT. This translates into CASSQEYGGASTDKQYF.